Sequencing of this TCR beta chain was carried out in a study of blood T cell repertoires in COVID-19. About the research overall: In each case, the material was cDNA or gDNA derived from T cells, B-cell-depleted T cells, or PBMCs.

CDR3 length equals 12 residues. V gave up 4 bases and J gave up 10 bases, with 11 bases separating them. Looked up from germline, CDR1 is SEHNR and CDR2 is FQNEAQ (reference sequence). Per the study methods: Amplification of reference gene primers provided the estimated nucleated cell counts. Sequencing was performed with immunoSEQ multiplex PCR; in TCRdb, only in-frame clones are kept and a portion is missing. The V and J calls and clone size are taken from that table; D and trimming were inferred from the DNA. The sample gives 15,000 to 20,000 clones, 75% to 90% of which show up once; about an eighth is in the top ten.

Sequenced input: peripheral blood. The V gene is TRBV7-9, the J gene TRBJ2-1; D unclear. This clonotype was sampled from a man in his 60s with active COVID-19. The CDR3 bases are TGTGCCAGCAGCTCCCTAGGAAGCGAGCAGTTCTTC. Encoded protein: CASSSLGSEQFF.